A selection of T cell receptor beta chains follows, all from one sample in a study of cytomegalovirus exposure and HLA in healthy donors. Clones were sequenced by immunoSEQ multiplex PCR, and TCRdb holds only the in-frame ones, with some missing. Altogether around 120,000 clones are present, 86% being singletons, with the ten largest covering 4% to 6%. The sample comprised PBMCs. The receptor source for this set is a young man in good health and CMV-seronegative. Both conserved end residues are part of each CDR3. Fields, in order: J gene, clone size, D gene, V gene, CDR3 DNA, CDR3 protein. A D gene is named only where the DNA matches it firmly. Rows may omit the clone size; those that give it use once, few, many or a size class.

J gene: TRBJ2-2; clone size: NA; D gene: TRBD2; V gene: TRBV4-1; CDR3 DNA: TGCGCCAGCAGCCAGGAAGTAACACTAGCGGGATACACCGGGGAGCTGTTTTTT; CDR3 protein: CASSQEVTLAGYTGELFF
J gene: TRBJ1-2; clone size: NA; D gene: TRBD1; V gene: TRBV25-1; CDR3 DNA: TGTGCCAGCAGTGCCCAATCCGGGACAGGGGGCACGGGCTATGGCTACACCTTC; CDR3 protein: CASSAQSGTGGTGYGYTF
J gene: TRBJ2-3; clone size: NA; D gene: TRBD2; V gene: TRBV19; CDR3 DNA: TGTGCCAGTAGTGAGACTAGCGGACTCACAGATACGCAGTATTTT; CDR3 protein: CASSETSGLTDTQYF
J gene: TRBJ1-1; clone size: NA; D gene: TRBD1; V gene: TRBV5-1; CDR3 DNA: TGCGCCAGCAGCCAGGGGGGAAGGGGGACTTTCTTT; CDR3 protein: CASSQGGRGTFF
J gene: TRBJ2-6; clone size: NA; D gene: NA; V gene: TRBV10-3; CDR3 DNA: TGTGCCACTCTACCAGGGTCCGGGGCCAACGTCCTGACTTTC; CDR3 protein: CATLPGSGANVLTF
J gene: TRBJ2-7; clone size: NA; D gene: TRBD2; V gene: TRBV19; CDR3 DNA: TGTGCCAGTAGCCCAAGAGGAACTAGCGGGTCCTCATTGCGCGAGCAGTACTTC; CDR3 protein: CASSPRGTSGSSLREQYF
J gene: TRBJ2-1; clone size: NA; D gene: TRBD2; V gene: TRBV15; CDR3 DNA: TGTGCCACCAGCAGAGATCCGCCGGGGGGGTACCATGAGCAGTTCTTC; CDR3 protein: CATSRDPPGGYHEQFF
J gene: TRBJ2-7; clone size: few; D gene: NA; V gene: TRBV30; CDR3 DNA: TGTGCCTACGTACTATCGGCCTACGAGCAGTACTTC; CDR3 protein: CAYVLSAYEQYF
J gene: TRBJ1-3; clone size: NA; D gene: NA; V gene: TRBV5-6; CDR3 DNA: TGTGCCAGCAGCCCCACGACTTACTCTGGAAACACCATATATTTT; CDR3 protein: CASSPTTYSGNTIYF
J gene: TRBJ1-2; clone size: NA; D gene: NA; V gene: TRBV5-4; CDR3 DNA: TGTGCCAGCAGCTTCCTCCGCAGGGCTAGTTATGGCTACACCTTC; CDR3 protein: CASSFLRRASYGYTF
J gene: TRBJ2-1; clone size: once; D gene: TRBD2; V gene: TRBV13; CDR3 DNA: TGTGCCAGCGAACACAGGACTAGCGGGAGGAGCTCCTACAATGAGCAGTTCTTC; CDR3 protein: CASEHRTSGRSSYNEQFF
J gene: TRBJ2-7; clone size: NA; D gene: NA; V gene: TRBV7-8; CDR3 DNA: TGTGCCAGCAGCTTAGGTGCGGGATATAACTACGAGCAGTACTTC; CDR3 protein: CASSLGAGYNYEQYF
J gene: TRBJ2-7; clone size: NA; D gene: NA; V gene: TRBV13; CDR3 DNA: TGTGCCAGCAGCTTACTCGGGGAGGCCGTCTACGAGCAGTACTTC; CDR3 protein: CASSLLGEAVYEQYF
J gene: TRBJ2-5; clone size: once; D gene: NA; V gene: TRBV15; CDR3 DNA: TGTGCCACCAGCAGAGACAGGGGGACCCAGTACTTC; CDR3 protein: CATSRDRGTQYF
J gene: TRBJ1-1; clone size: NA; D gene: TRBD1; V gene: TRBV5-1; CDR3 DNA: TGCGCCAGCAGCGTTCCGGGACAGTCCCCCCTCAACACTGAAGCTTTCTTT; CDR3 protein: CASSVPGQSPLNTEAFF
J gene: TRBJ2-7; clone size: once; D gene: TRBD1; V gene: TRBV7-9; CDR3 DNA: TGTGCCAGCAGCTCCTCAATAACAGGGGGCATAAAGATTAACGAGCAGTACTTC; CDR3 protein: CASSSSITGGIKINEQYF
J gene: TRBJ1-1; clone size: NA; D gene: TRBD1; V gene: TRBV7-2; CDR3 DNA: TGTGCCGGCAGCACGGGACAGGGGACTGAAGCTTTCTTT; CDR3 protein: CAGSTGQGTEAFF
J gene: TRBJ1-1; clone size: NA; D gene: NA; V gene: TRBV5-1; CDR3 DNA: TGCGCCAGCAGCAGGACAGCATCTGAAGCTTTCTTT; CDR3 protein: CASSRTASEAFF
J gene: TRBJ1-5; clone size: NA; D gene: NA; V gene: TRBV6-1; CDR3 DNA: TGTGCCAGCAGTGAAGGTGTAGGGGGCAATCAGCCCCAGCATTTT; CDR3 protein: CASSEGVGGNQPQHF
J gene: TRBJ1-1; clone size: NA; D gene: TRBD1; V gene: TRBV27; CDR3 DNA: TGTGCCAGCAGTTCCCTGGGACAGGGATGGACTGAAGCTTTCTTT; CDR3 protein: CASSSLGQGWTEAFF
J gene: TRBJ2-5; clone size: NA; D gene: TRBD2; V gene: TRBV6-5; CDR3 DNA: TGTGCCAGCAGCCCCATAGCGGGAGAGACCCAGTACTTC; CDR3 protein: CASSPIAGETQYF
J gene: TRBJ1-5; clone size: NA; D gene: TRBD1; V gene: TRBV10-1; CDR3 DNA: TGCGCCATCCATTTCCGGGACAGGGGCTATCAGCCCCAGCATTTT; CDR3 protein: CAIHFRDRGYQPQHF
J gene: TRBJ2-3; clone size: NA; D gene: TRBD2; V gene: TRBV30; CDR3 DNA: TGTGCCTGGAGTCTAGCGGGGAAAGATACGCAGTATTTT; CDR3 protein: CAWSLAGKDTQYF
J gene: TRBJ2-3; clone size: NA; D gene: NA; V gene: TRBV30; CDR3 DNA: TGTGCCTGGAGTGACAGCATTAGTTCCACAGATACGCAGTATTTT; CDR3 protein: CAWSDSISSTDTQYF
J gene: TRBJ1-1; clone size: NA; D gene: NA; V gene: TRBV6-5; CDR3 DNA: TGTGCCAGCAGTTACTCTCCAGGGCTGAACACTGAAGCTTTCTTT; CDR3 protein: CASSYSPGLNTEAFF
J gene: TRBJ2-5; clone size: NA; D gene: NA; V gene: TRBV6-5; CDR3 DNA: TGTGCCAGCAGTCCCCTGGGCAGACAAGAGACCCAGTACTTC; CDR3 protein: CASSPLGRQETQYF
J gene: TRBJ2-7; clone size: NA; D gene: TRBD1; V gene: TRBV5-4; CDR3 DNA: TGTGCCAGCAGCCCGGACAGGGGGGAGCAGTACTTC; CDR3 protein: CASSPDRGEQYF
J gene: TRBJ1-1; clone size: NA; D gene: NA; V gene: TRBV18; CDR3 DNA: TGTGCCAGCTCACCGACAGCGATGAACACTGAAGCTTTCTTT; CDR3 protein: CASSPTAMNTEAFF
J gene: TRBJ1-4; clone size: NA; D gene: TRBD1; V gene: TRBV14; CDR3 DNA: TGTGCCAGCAGTCGCCGGACAGGGGGCGCCGAAAAACTGTTTTTT; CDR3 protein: CASSRRTGGAEKLFF
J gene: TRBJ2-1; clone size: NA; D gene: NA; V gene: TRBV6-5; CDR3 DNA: TGTGCCATTAGACTCACCCAAAGCTCCTACAATGAGCAGTTCTTC; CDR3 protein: CAIRLTQSSYNEQFF
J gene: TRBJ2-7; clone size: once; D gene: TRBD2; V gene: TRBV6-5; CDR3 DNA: TGTGCCAGCACATCAGCGGGACTGCCAAATTACGAGCAGTACTTC; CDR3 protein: CASTSAGLPNYEQYF
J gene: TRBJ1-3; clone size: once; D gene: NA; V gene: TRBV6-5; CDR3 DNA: TGTGCCAGCAGTTACGAACAGAGCTCTGGAAACACCATATATTTT; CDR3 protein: CASSYEQSSGNTIYF
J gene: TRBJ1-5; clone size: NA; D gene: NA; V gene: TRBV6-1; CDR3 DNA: TGTGCCAGCAGTGAGAGGTTTTATCAGCCCCAGCATTTT; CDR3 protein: CASSERFYQPQHF
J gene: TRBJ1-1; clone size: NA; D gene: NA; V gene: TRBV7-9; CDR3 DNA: TGTGCCAGCAGCTTAGCCGGGGGGCTTTCTGAAGCTTTCTTT; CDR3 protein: CASSLAGGLSEAFF
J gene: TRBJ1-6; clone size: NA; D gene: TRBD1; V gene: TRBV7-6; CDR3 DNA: TGTGCCAGCAGCTTAGAGGGACAGGCACATTCACCCCTCCACTTT; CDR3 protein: CASSLEGQAHSPLHF
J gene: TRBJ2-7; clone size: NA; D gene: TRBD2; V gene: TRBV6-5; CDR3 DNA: TGTGCCAGCAGGGTAACCGGGACTAGCCCTCTCGAGCAGTACTTC; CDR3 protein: CASRVTGTSPLEQYF
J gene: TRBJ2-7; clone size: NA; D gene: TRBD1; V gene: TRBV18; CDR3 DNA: TGTGCCAGCTCACCCCTTGGGACAGGGCGTCCCTACGAGCAGTACTTC; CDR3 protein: CASSPLGTGRPYEQYF
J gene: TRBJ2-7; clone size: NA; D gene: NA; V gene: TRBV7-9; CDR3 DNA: TGTGCCAGCAGTTCCACTAACGACAGACCCCTCGAGCAGTACTTC; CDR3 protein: CASSSTNDRPLEQYF
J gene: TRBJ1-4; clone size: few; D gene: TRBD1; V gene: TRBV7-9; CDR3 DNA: TGTGCCACCAGACAGGGAGTAGGTCGGCGTGAAAAACTGTTTTTT; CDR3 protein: CATRQGVGRREKLFF
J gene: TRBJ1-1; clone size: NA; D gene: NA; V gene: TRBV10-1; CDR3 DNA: TGCGCCAGCAGCCTAAGAGGGTTGGCTGAAGCTTTCTTT; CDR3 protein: CASSLRGLAEAFF